This T cell receptor (beta chain) derives from a study of type 1 regulatory T cells. Overall study: An in vitro protocol generated T-allo10, a Tr1-enriched, alloantigen-specific CD4 T cell product. The study, taken as a whole, reports: Compared with non-Tr1 cells, Tr1 cells showed a narrower TCR repertoire.

TCRdb re-analysed the reads in MiXCR, keeping a single row per CDR3 protein. The table lists under 75,000 distinct CDR3 sequences, roughly 20% of them singletons. On this clonotype: Antigen unknown.

Material for sequencing was cultured type 1 regulatory T (Tr1) cells, either the whole culture or a sorted fraction (not recorded which). The sequence was obtained from a human donor in good health.

In DNA form, the CDR3 reads TGCAGTGCCAGCCGGGGGAGGCAAAATCAGCCCCAGCATTTT. It specifies CSASRGRQNQPQHF. This sequence joins TRBV20-1 and TRBJ1-5, with D maybe TRBD1 (5 bases). This CDR3 has 14 residues. With 6 bases removed from V and 4 bases from J, the gap between germline ends came to 16 bases. Germline lookup yields CDR1 DFQATT and CDR2 SNEGSKA (reference sequence).